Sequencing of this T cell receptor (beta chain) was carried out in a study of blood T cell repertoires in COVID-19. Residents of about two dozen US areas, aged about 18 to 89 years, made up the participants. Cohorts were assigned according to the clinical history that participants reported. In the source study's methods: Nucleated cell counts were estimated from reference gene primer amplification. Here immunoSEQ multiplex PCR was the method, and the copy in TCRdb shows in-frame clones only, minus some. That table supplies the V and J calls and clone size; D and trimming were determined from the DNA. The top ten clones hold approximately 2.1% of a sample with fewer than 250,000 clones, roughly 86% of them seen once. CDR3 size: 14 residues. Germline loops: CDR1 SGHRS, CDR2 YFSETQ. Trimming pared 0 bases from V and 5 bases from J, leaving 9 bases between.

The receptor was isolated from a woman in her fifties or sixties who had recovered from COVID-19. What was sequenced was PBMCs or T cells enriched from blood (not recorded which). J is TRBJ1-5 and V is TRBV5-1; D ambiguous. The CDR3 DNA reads TGCGCCAGCAGCTTGGGGGCAGACGATCAGCCCCAGCATTTT. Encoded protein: CASSLGADDQPQHF.